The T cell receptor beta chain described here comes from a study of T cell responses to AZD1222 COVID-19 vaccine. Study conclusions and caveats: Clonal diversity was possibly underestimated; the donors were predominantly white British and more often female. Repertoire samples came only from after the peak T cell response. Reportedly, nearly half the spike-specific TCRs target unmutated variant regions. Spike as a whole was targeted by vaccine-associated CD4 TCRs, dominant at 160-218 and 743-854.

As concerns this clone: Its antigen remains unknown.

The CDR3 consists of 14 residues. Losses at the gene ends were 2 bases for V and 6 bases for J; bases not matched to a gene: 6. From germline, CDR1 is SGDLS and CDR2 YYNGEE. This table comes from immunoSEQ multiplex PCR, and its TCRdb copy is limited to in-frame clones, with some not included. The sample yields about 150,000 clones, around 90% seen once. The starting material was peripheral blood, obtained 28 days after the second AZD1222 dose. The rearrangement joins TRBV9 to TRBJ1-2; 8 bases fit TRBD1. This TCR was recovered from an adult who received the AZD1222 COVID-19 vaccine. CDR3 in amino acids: CASSVGRGRDGYTF. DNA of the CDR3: TGTGCCAGCAGCGTGGGCAGGGGGCGAGATGGCTACACCTTC. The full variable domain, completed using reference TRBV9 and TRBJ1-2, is DSGVTQTPKHLITATGQRVTLRCSPRSGDLSVYWYQQSLDQGLQFLIQYYNGEERAKGNILERFSAQQFPDLHSELNLSSLELGDSALYFCASSVGRGRDGYTFGSGTRLTVV.